This entry concerns a single T cell receptor (beta chain). For CDR3 and TCR beta VDJ profiling, genomic DNA was the template used. Using its own MiXCR run on the reads, TCRdb lists one record per CDR3 protein. The repertoire has about 130,000 distinct CDR3 sequences, approximately 41% of them found once; the top ten carry under 9%. The data were obtained in a study of CD8+CD57+ T cells in acquired aplastic anemia. The sequence was obtained from a human donor in good health, serving as a control. Sequencing was performed on sorted CD4+, CD8+, or CD8+CD57+ T cells (not recorded which) from PBMCs.

The CDR3 DNA follows: TGTGCCAGCAGTTCCCAGGGGACAGATTCGGATCAGCCCCAGCATTTT. It yields the protein CASSSQGTDSDQPQHF. The chain has TRBV12-3 or TRBV12-4 and TRBJ1-5, with TRBD1 identical over 7 bases. The CDR3 consists of 16 residues. The J segment lost 5 bases and the V segment lost 4 bases, leaving 11 bases of the junction unmatched.